This T cell receptor (beta chain) appears in the sequencing data of a study of early T cells in non-severe SARS-CoV-2 infection. The table lists this clonotype with many counts. TCRdb reprocessed the 5' RACE reads with MiXCR, giving one entry per CDR3 protein. This table has nearly 50,000 distinct CDR3 sequences, 6.2% appearing once. The CDR3 is made up of 15 amino acids. From germline, CDR1 is SNHLY and CDR2 FYNNEI. Trimming took 1 base from V and 0 from J, leaving 7 bases between them. The receptor was derived from an adult who was a healthcare worker with PCR-confirmed SARS-CoV-2 infection or an uninfected control (not recorded which). This sequence joins TRBV2 and TRBJ2-1, with a possible D match to TRBD2 (5 bases). Sequenced here: whole blood, sampled at baseline. The CDR3 loop is CASSEGLFSYNEQFF. For the CDR3, the DNA is TGTGCCAGCAGTGAAGGACTATTCTCCTACAATGAGCAGTTCTTC.